What follows is one T cell receptor (beta chain) and its context. No antigen is known for it. The V segment lost 6 bases and the J segment 0 bases; nucleotides outside the gene matches: 7. CDR1 is MNHNS and CDR2 is SASEGT in the germline V gene. The CDR3 contains 16 residues. No patient received treatment before thyroid surgery. The data originate from a study of metastatic and nonmetastatic thyroid tumors. Study at large: A comparison of repertoires was made across blood and tumor or nodule tissue from malignant and benign thyroid patients. Study-wide results and caveats: Compared with benign nodules, malignant thyroid tumors were reported to have significantly higher TCR beta diversity in both blood and tumor.

From the PCR reads, TCRdb re-called clones with MiXCR. The data contain about 13,000 clones, roughly 25% of them seen just once; the ten biggest clones take up about 12%. Specimen: adjacent normal tissue. The receptor's source is a female donor with papillary thyroid cancer or a benign thyroid nodule (not recorded which). Some clones in this sample may be carry-over from other donors' samples. The chain recombines TRBV6-1 with TRBJ2-1, with 8 bases lining up with TRBD2. CDR3 sequence (DNA): TGTGCCAGCAGCGCCGGGGGGGCGAGCTCCTACAATGAGCAGTTCTTC. Its translation: CASSAGGASSYNEQFF.